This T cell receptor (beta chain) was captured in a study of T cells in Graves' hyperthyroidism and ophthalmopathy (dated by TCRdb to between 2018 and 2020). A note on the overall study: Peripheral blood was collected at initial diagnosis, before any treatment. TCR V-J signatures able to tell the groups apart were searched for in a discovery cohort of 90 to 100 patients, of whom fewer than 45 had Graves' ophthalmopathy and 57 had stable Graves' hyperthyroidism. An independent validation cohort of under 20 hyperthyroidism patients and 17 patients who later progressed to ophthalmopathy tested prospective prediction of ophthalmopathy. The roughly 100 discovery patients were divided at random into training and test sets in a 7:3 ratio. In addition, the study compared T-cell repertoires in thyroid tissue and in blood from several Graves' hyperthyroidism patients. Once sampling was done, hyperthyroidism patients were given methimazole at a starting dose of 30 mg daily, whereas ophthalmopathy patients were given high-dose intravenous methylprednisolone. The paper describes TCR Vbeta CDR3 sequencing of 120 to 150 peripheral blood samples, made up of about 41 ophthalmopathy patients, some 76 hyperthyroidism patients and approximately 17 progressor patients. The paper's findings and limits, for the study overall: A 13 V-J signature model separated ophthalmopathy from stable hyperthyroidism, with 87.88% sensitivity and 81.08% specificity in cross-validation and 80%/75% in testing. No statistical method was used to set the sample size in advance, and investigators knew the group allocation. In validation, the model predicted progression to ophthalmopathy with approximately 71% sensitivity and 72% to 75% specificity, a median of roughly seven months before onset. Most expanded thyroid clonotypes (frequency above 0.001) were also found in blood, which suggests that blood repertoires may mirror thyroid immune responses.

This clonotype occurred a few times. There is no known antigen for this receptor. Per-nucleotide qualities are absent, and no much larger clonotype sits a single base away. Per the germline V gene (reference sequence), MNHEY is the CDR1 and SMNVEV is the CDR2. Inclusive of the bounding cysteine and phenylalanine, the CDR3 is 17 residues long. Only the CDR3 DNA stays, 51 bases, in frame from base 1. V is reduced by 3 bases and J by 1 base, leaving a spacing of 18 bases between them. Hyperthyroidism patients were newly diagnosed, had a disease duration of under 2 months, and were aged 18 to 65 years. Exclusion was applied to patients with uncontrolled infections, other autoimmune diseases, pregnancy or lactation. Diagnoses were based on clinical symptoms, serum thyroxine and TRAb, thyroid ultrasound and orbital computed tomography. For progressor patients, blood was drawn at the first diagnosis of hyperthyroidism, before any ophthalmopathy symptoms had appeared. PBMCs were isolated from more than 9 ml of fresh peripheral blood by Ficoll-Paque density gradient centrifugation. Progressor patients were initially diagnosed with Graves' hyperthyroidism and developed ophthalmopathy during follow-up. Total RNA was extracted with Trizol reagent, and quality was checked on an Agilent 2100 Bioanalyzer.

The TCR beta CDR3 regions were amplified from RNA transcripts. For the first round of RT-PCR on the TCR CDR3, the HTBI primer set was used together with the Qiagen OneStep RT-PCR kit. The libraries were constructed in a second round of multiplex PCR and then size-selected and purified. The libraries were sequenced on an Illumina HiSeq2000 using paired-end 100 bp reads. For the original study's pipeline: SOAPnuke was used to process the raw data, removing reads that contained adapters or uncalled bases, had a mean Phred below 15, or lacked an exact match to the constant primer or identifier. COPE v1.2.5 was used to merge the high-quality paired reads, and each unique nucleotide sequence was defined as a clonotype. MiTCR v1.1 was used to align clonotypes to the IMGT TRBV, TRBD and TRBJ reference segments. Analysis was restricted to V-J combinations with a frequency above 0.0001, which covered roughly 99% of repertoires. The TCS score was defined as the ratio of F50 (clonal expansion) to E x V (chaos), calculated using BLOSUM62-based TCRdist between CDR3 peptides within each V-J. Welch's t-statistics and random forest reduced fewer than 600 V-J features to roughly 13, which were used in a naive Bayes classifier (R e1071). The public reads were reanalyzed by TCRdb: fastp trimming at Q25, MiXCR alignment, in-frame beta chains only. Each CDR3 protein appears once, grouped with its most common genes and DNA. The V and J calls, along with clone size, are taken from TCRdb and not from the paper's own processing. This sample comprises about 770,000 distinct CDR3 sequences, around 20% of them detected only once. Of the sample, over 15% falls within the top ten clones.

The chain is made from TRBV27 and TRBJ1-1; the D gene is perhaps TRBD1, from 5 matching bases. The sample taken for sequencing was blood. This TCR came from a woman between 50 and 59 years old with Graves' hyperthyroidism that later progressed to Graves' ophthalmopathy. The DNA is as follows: TGTGCCAGCAGTTTCCTTTTTTCCGGGACGGCGAACACTGAAGCTTTCTTT. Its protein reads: CASSFLFSGTANTEAFF.